These T cell receptor beta chains were read from a single sample in a study of shared T cell receptors in the human thymus. Assay: immunoSEQ multiplex PCR; the TCRdb copy retains only in-frame clones and omits some. This sample has under 850,000 clones, with roughly 90% found just once. The data also belong to a second study, concerning human thymus T cells.

Material for sequencing was thymocytes. These receptors all come from a boy under three years old with a congenital heart defect. The CDR3 runs from the conserved cysteine through the conserved F or W. The order of the fields is J gene, D gene, V gene, clone size, CDR3 DNA, CDR3 protein. D genes are given only for firm matches. Expanded clones get a size class; other rows say once, few or many, or leave the size out.

>TRBJ2-3|TRBD2|TRBV2|NA
TGTGCCAGCAGTGGATGGACTAGCGGGAGAATCGCTCCAGATACGCAGTATTTT
CASSGWTSGRIAPDTQYF
>TRBJ2-5|TRBD1|TRBV4-3|NA
TGCGCCAGCAGCCAAAGACAGGGCGAAGAGACCCAGTACTTC
CASSQRQGEETQYF
>TRBJ1-4|TRBD1|TRBV5-6|NA
TGTGCCAGCAGCATCAGACAGGGGCGTAATGAAAAACTGTTTTTT
CASSIRQGRNEKLFF
>TRBJ2-3|NA|TRBV11-3|NA
TGTGCCAGCAGCTTAGCGGCGGGATTTTCCACAGATACGCAGTATTTT
CASSLAAGFSTDTQYF
>TRBJ2-7|NA|TRBV11-3|NA
TGTGCCAGCAGTCCCACAGGTACTCCCTACGAGCAGTACTTC
CASSPTGTPYEQYF
>TRBJ2-1|TRBD2|TRBV6-1|once
TGTGCCAGCAGTGAGTGTGCTAGCGGTCAAGGAGTAGTAGGAAATGAGCAGTTCTTC
CASSECASGQGVVGNEQFF
>TRBJ2-5|NA|TRBV14|NA
TGTGCCAGCAGCCAAGATTTCCCTCAAGAGACCCAGTACTTC
CASSQDFPQETQYF
>TRBJ2-1|NA|TRBV21-1|NA
TGTGCCAGCAGCAAAGCTTGGCTAGCCCACGACCGCGAGCAGTTCTTC
CASSKAWLAHDREQFF
>TRBJ2-1|NA|TRBV2|few
TGTGCCAGCAGTACGAGAGATCAAAAAGTTTACAATGAGCAGTTCTTC
CASSTRDQKVYNEQFF
>TRBJ2-1|TRBD2|TRBV5-1|NA
TGCGCCAGCAACAAAATATCCACTAGCGGGAAGGGGGCCTACAATGAGCAGTTCTTC
CASNKISTSGKGAYNEQFF
>TRBJ1-2|NA|TRBV29-1|NA
TGCAGCGTTGCCGGCTATGGCTACACCTTC
CSVAGYGYTF
>TRBJ2-7|TRBD2|TRBV5-1|NA
TGCGCCAGCAGCTTGCCGACTAGCGGGAACCCCTACGAGCAGTACTTC
CASSLPTSGNPYEQYF
>TRBJ2-1|NA|TRBV5-4|once
TGTGCCAGCAGCTTGAATTTACCCAGCTCCTACAATGAGCAGTTCTTC
CASSLNLPSSYNEQFF
>TRBJ2-7|NA|TRBV4-1|NA
TGCGCCAGCAGCCAAGAAACGGTCAGCAGGGAAAGCTCCTACGAGCAGTACTTC
CASSQETVSRESSYEQYF
>TRBJ2-1|NA|TRBV19|NA
TGTGCCAGTAGTAAGGGACTCCAGACAAGAGGTGAGCAGTTCTTC
CASSKGLQTRGEQFF
>TRBJ1-4|TRBD1|TRBV12-5|NA
TGTGCTAGTGGTTTGCAGGTACAGGGGGTTAATGAAAAACTGTTTTTT
CASGLQVQGVNEKLFF
>TRBJ2-7|NA|TRBV5-4|NA
TGTGCCAGCAGCTTGGAAGAGGACAGTCCTCGGGCGGGCTCCTACGAGCAGTACTTC
CASSLEEDSPRAGSYEQYF
>TRBJ1-2|NA|TRBV5-1|NA
TGCGCCAGCGGCCCCGGACAGTACTATGGCTACACCTTC
CASGPGQYYGYTF
>TRBJ2-7|TRBD1|TRBV19|NA
TGTGCCAGTAGTGTCCCTCGGACAGGGGGCTACGAGCAGTACTTC
CASSVPRTGGYEQYF
>TRBJ1-3|TRBD1|TRBV27|few
TGTGCCAGCTCCCGGACAGGGGGCTTTAGAAACACCATATATTTT
CASSRTGGFRNTIYF
>TRBJ2-1|NA|TRBV29-1|NA
TGCAGCGTTGAAGGTGGCAGTTACAATGAGCAGTTCTTC
CSVEGGSYNEQFF
>TRBJ1-2|TRBD1|TRBV5-6|few
TGTGCCAGCAGCTTGGGCGGGACAGGGGAGGTCTATGGCTACACCTTC
CASSLGGTGEVYGYTF
>TRBJ2-5|TRBD2|TRBV20-1|NA
TGCAGTGCTATGGCTAGCGGGAGACGGTACTTC
CSAMASGRRYF
>TRBJ2-1|NA|TRBV19|NA
TGTGCCAGTAGTATAGCAACGACTAACCATGTGATCAATGAGCAGTTCTTC
CASSIATTNHVINEQFF
>TRBJ2-3|NA|TRBV29-1|NA
TGCAGCGTAATGCCGCGATTAGCGGCAGATACGCAGTATTTT
CSVMPRLAADTQYF
>TRBJ2-2|TRBD2|TRBV4-2|NA
TGTGCCAGCAGCCAAGCCCCCCTGACTAGCGGGAGGGTCGGGGAGCTGTTTTTT
CASSQAPLTSGRVGELFF
>TRBJ2-1|NA|TRBV6-1|NA
TGTGCCAGCAGTGACACTAGTGGGAGGCCCAAGTCGGATGAGCAGTTCTTC
CASSDTSGRPKSDEQFF
>TRBJ2-1|TRBD2|TRBV14|NA
TGTGCCAGCAGCCCCACTAGCGGGAGGGTGAATGAGCAGTTCTTC
CASSPTSGRVNEQFF